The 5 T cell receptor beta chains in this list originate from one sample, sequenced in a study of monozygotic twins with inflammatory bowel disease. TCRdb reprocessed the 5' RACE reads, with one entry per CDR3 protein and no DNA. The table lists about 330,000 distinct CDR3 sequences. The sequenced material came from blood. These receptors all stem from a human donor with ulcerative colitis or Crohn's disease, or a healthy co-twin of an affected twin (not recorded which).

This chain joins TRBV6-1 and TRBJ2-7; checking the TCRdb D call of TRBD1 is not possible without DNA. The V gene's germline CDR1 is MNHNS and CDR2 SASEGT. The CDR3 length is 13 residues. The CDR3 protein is CASSEVVGHEQYF.

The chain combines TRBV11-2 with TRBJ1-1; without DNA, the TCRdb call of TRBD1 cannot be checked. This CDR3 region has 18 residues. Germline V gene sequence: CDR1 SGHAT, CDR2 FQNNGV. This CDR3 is CASSLQNRQGIKNTEAFF.

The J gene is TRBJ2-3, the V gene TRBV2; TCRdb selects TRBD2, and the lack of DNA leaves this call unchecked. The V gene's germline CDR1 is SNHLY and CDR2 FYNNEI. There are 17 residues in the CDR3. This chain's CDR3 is CASRRGIAAHSTDTQYF.

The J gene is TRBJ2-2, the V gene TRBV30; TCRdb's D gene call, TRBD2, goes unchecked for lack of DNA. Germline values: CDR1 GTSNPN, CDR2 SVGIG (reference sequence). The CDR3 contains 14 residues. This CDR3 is CAWRWRLDTGELFF.

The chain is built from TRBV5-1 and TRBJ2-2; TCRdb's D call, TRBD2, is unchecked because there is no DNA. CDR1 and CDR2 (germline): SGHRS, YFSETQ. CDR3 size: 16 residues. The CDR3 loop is CASSLSERGNTGELFF.